The 13 T cell receptor beta chains below come from one sample, sequenced in a study of T-cell reconstitution after alpha-beta-depleted transplantation in children. A TCRbeta library incorporating unique molecular identifiers was prepared. TCRdb reprocessed the PCR reads with MiXCR, giving one entry per CDR3 protein. The sample has 200,000 to 250,000 distinct CDR3 sequences, more than 20% seen once. This sample comprised PBMCs, mostly from graft donor cells, obtained 360 days after TCRalphabeta/CD19-depleted stem cell transplant. The receptor source for this set is a female patient aged 2-10 years who had a stem cell transplant for congenital amegakaryocytic thrombocytopenia, so the T cells may come from the graft donor.

The chain recombines TRBV30 with TRBJ2-5; a possible D gene is TRBD2 (5 bases). The CDR3 extends over 14 amino acids. CDR1 and CDR2 (germline): GTSNPN, SVGIG (reference sequence). The ends were cut back, 0 bases at V and 6 bases at J, with 14 bases in the middle. In DNA form, the CDR3 reads TGTGCCTGGAGTGTAGGGCTAGCCGGGCAGACCCAGTACTTC. It is translated as CAWSVGLAGQTQYF. The variable domain in full, with the rest retrieved from reference TRBV30 and TRBJ2-5, is SQTIHQWPATLVQPVGSPLSLECTVEGTSNPNLYWYRQAAGRGLQLLFYSVGIGQISSEVPQNLSASRPQDRQFILSSKKLLLSDSGFYLCAWSVGLAGQTQYFGPGTRLLVL.

Many counts were recorded for this clonotype. The V gene is TRBV29-1, the J gene TRBJ1-3; D remains unclear. This CDR3 region has 13 residues. Trimming took 4 bases from V and 4 from J, leaving 11 bases between them. Per the germline V gene, CDR1 is SQVTM and CDR2 is ANQGSEA. Here the CDR3 reads CSVGAGGGNTIYF. In DNA form, the CDR3 reads TGCAGCGTTGGCGCAGGAGGCGGAAACACCATATATTTT.

The chain recombines TRBV13 with TRBJ1-2; D gene uncertain. Germline V gives CDR1 PRHDT, CDR2 FYEKMQ (reference sequence). V dropped 7 bases and J dropped 0 bases, with 12 bases sitting between them. The CDR3 is made up of 14 amino acids. This CDR3 reads CASKGLPANYGYTF. DNA of the CDR3: TGTGCCAGCAAGGGCCTCCCAGCTAACTATGGCTACACCTTC. The entire variable domain, with the rest obtained from reference TRBV13 and TRBJ1-2, is as follows: AAGVIQSPRHLIKEKRETATLKCYPIPRHDTVYWYQQGPGQDPQFLISFYEKMQSDKGSIPDRFSAQQFSDYHSELNMSSLELGDSALYFCASKGLPANYGYTFGSGTRLTVV.

The chain recombines TRBV27 with TRBJ2-2, with 9 bases aligning to TRBD1. The CDR3 runs 19 residues. The trim removed 0 bases at V and 3 bases at J, leaving 11 bases unmatched. Germline CDR1 is MNHEY and CDR2 is SMNVEV (reference sequence). The CDR3 here is CASSLSAGQGGGYTGELFF. CDR3 DNA: TGTGCCAGCAGTTTATCGGCGGGACAGGGTGGAGGATACACCGGGGAGCTGTTTTTT.

V is TRBV5-5 and J is TRBJ2-1; perhaps TRBD2 as D (6 bases). V lost 3 bases, J lost 6 bases, and 19 bases lay in between. Germline V gene lookup returns CDR1 SGHKS and CDR2 YYEKEE (reference sequence). The CDR3 has 16 residues. The CDR3 nucleotides read TGTGCCAGCAGCTCGCGGGACGGACCTTATCGCAATGAGCAGTTCTTC. Translation gives CASSSRDGPYRNEQFF.

J is TRBJ2-1 and V is TRBV20-1; 12 bases agree with TRBD2. Trimming removed 0 bases from V and 5 bases from J; junction bases left unmatched: 8. The CDR3 covers 17 residues. Germline CDR1 and CDR2: DFQATT and SNEGSKA (reference sequence). CDR3 protein: CSARDPWTSGVNNEQFF. Written as DNA, the CDR3 is TGCAGTGCTAGAGACCCATGGACTAGCGGGGTAAACAATGAGCAGTTCTTC.

This clonotype was seen more than once but under ten times. This chain uses TRBV30 with TRBJ2-1; 9 bases align to TRBD2. Germline V gene lookup returns CDR1 GTSNPN and CDR2 SVGIG (reference sequence). Trimming at V came to 1 base and at J to 10 bases, leaving 8 bases not matched to a gene. CDR3 length: 14 residues. The CDR3 nucleotides read TGTGCCTGGAGTGCGGGAGCGGGAGGATACGAGCAGTTCTTC. As protein: CAWSAGAGGYEQFF.

The V gene is TRBV18, the J gene TRBJ2-7; D not resolved. V was pared by 6 bases and J by 0 bases, with 12 bases between. Germline CDR1 is KGHSH and CDR2 is LQKENI. CDR3 length: 14 residues. DNA of the CDR3: TGTGCCAGCTCCGCGGCACAGAGCTCCTACGAGCAGTACTTC. Protein product: CASSAAQSSYEQYF.

In its sample, this clonotype was seen many times. This chain connects TRBV24-1 to TRBJ2-2; the D gene is possibly TRBD2 (5 bases). This CDR3 is 15 amino acids long. Germline V gene data show CDR1 as KGHDR and CDR2 as SFDVKD. V gave up 4 bases and J gave up 6 bases, with 14 bases separating them. The CDR3: CATSDPTRDSGELFF. CDR3 DNA: TGTGCCACCAGTGACCCTACACGGGATTCCGGGGAGCTGTTTTTT.

This clonotype was seen a few times. This CDR3 reads CASSLTGEDEQYF. In nucleotides, the CDR3 is TGTGCCAGCAGTTTGACAGGGGAGGACGAGCAGTACTTC. The chain recombines TRBV12-3 or TRBV12-4 with TRBJ2-7; TRBD1 agrees at 8 bases. The V gene end was trimmed by 3 bases and the J gene end by 5 bases; junction bases not matched to a gene: 3. The CDR3 covers 13 residues.

Many counts were recorded for this clonotype. The chain carries TRBV12-3 or TRBV12-4 and TRBJ1-5; 7 bases agree with TRBD1. This CDR3 region has 16 residues. V lost 6 bases, J lost 4 bases, and 12 bases stayed unmatched. The CDR3 nucleotides are TGTGCCAGCAGAACATCTACGACAGGGATTAATCAGCCCCAGCATTTT. Its protein product is CASRTSTTGINQPQHF.

The count of this clonotype is one. The chain is built from TRBV12-3 or TRBV12-4 and TRBJ1-2, with 9 bases identical to TRBD1. The CDR3 consists of 15 residues. Trimming cost V 5 bases and J 0 bases; bases outside gene matches: 4. The CDR3 spells CASSGTGRPNYGYTF. In DNA, the CDR3 is TGTGCCAGCAGTGGGACAGGGCGACCTAACTATGGCTACACCTTC.

This clonotype has more than one count but fewer than ten. This chain's CDR3 is CASSLAVRLSTDTQYF. Written as DNA, the CDR3 is TGTGCCAGCAGTTTAGCGGTTCGGTTAAGCACAGATACGCAGTATTTT. The V call is TRBV12-3 or TRBV12-4, the J call TRBJ2-3, with unresolved D. The CDR3 is 16 residues long. V lost 0 bases and J lost 0, with 10 bases in between.